Below are 19 T cell receptor beta chains sequenced from a single sample in a study of glioma-infiltrating T cells. Amplification of TCR alpha and beta CDR3 regions from RNA used iRepertoire nested multiplex PCR. TCRdb used MiXCR to reprocess the multiplex PCR reads, holding one entry per CDR3 protein. The sample records roughly 100,000 distinct CDR3 sequences, around 31% being singletons. The sequenced material came from glioma tissue, nonneoplastic brain tissue, or PBMCs (not recorded which). Receptors were obtained from a human donor with low-grade glioma or glioblastoma, undergoing nonglioma brain surgery, or in good health (not recorded which).

Ten or more counts support this clonotype. V and J are TRBV6-6 and TRBJ2-3; D remains ambiguous. This CDR3 has 17 amino acids. Trimming took 0 bases from V and 1 from J, leaving 14 bases between them. Per the germline V gene, CDR1 is MNHNY and CDR2 is SVGAGI (reference sequence). In DNA form, the CDR3 reads TGTGCCAGCAGTTACTCGAAGGCCGGACCCGGCACAGATACGCAGTATTTT. As protein: CASSYSKAGPGTDTQYF.

V is TRBV18 and J is TRBJ1-3; D is unclear. The CDR3 is 18 residues long. In germline, CDR1 is KGHSH, CDR2 LQKENI. Trimming removed 1 base from V and 1 base from J, with 17 bases in between. The CDR3 region is CASSPRVVVTGSGNTIYF. CDR3 DNA: TGTGCCAGCTCACCACGGGTGGTAGTTACTGGATCTGGAAACACCATATATTTT.

There are many counts of this clonotype. The chain carries TRBV6-1 and TRBJ1-5; TRBD1 matches 9 bases. The V segment lost 5 bases and the J segment 3 bases; nucleotides outside the gene matches: 5. The CDR3 has 15 residues. Per germline, CDR1 MNHNS and CDR2 SASEGT. The CDR3 here is CASSFTGGHNQPQHF. CDR3 nucleotides: TGTGCCAGCAGTTTTACAGGGGGCCACAATCAGCCCCAGCATTTT.

This clonotype showed up many times. The chain joins TRBV11-3 to TRBJ2-2; TRBD1 aligns across 7 bases. The CDR3 covers 15 residues. V was clipped by 3 bases and J by 3 bases; unmatched bases: 4. Per germline, CDR1 SGHNT and CDR2 YENEEA. CDR3 in DNA: TGTGCCAGCAGCTTCACTACAGGGGACACCGGGGAGCTGTTTTTT. This translates into CASSFTTGDTGELFF.

V and J are TRBV6-1 and TRBJ2-2, with D tentatively TRBD2 (7 bases). Germline CDR1 is MNHNS and CDR2 is SASEGT. The CDR3 runs to 16 residues. Trimming took 5 bases from V and 1 from J, leaving 14 bases between them. CDR3 protein: CASSSRGGKNTGELFF. The DNA of the CDR3 is TGTGCCAGCAGTTCTCGCGGGGGCAAGAACACCGGGGAGCTGTTTTTT.

This clonotype was recorded at least ten times. The V and J genes are TRBV7-2 and TRBJ2-7; no clear D gene. Per the germline V gene, CDR1 is SGHTA and CDR2 is FQGNSA. This CDR3 has 15 amino acids. Trimming shortened V by 1 base and J by 5 bases, and 15 bases separated the two germline ends. CDR3 sequence (DNA): TGTGCCAGCAGCTTAGATCCAACACCTCGAGACGAGCAGTACTTC. Encoded protein: CASSLDPTPRDEQYF. Filled out from reference TRBV7-2 and TRBJ2-7, the complete variable domain reads GAGVSQSPSNKVTEKGKDVELRCDPISGHTALYWYRQSLGQGLEFLIYFQGNSAPDKSGLPSDRFSAERTGGSVSTLTIQRTQQEDSAVYLCASSLDPTPRDEQYFGPGTRLTVT.

There are many counts of this clonotype. V gene TRBV4-2 combines with J gene TRBJ2-4, with D unresolved. Germline values: CDR1 LGHNA, CDR2 YNFKEQ. This CDR3 contains 13 residues. Deletions cut 3 bases from V and 3 bases from J, with 6 bases between. The CDR3 sequence is CASSQKDKNIQYF. The CDR3 DNA reads TGTGCCAGCAGCCAGAAGGACAAAAACATTCAGTACTTC.

About this clonotype: It may be a read error: a sequence one base away is much more abundant. The chain is built from TRBV4-3 and TRBJ1-2; D is unclear. The length of the CDR3 is 16 residues. Germline V gene data show CDR1 as LGHNA and CDR2 as YSLEER. Between the trimmed V and J ends, which lost 1 base and 6 bases, there was a span of 18 bases. This CDR3 reads CASSQVHIDIGDGYTF. The DNA of the CDR3 is TGCGCCAGCAGCCAAGTCCACATAGACATAGGCGATGGCTACACCTTC.

This clonotype was seen repeatedly, ten times or more. The V and J genes are TRBV15 and TRBJ2-1; D is perhaps TRBD2 (5 bases). Germline V lookup: CDR1 LNHNV, CDR2 YYDKDF (reference sequence). Trimming left V 0 bases short and J 6 bases short, with 12 bases between. This CDR3 spans 15 amino acids. The CDR3 here is CATSREIGVTNEQFF. The CDR3 DNA sequence: TGTGCCACCAGCAGAGAAATCGGGGTTACCAATGAGCAGTTCTTC.

This clonotype was counted many times. This chain joins TRBV3-1 and TRBJ2-7, with D possibly matching TRBD2 (5 bases). The CDR3 contains 14 residues. Germline CDR1 and CDR2: LGHDT and YNNKEL (reference sequence). Trimming cost V 1 base and J 5 bases, with 12 bases left between them. CDR3 nucleotide sequence: TGTGCCAGCAGCCAAGTACTCGGGGTTCACGAGCAGTACTTC. It encodes CASSQVLGVHEQYF.

Points on this clonotype: A much larger clonotype is one base distant, so this may be a read error. The chain uses TRBV2 and TRBJ2-5; 8 positions agree with TRBD1. Per the germline V gene, CDR1 is SNHLY and CDR2 is FYNNEI. This CDR3 has 13 amino acids. The CDR3: CASSPAGGGTQCF. For the CDR3, the DNA is TGTGCCAGCAGTCCGGCAGGGGGCGGGACCCAGTGCTTC.

The chain uses TRBV29-1 and TRBJ2-5; perhaps D is TRBD1 or TRBD2 (5 bases each). CDR1 is SQVTM and CDR2 is ANQGSEA in the germline V gene. The CDR3 sequence is 12 residues long. Trimming removed 7 bases from V and 5 bases from J, with 14 bases in between. CDR3 sequence (DNA): TGCAGCGCTAGGGGACCGGGGGAGACCCAGTACTTC. It yields the protein CSARGPGETQYF.

As to this clonotype: A much larger clone lies one base from this, so it may be a read error. The rearrangement joins TRBV4-1 to TRBJ2-7; unclear D gene. Germline assignment: CDR1 MGHRA and CDR2 YSYEKL. The CDR3 contains 13 residues. CDR3 nucleotide sequence: TGCGCCAGCAGTCTACCACACCTCTACGAGCAGCACTTC. Translating it yields CASSLPHLYEQHF.

This clonotype appeared many times. The chain combines TRBV6-1 with TRBJ1-5; D gene ambiguous. V gave up 8 bases and J gave up 7 bases, with 0 bases separating them. The V gene's germline CDR1 is MNHNS and CDR2 SASEGT. This CDR3 comprises 8 residues. The CDR3 reads CASQPQHF. The CDR3 DNA sequence: TGTGCCAGCCAGCCCCAGCATTTT.

This clonotype was counted many times. The chain joins TRBV6-1 to TRBJ2-1, with 8 bases aligning to TRBD2. The CDR3 consists of 15 residues. Trimming cost V 6 bases and J 2 bases; bases outside gene matches: 6. CDR1 is MNHNS, CDR2 SASEGT, per germline. Here the CDR3 reads CASSESGGTYNEQFF. CDR3 nucleotides: TGTGCCAGCAGCGAGTCGGGGGGGACCTACAATGAGCAGTTCTTC.

This clonotype was seen ten or more times. This chain joins TRBV6-1 and TRBJ1-6; 7 bases align to TRBD1. CDR1 is MNHNS and CDR2 is SASEGT in the germline V gene. The CDR3 runs 16 residues. V gave up 2 bases and J gave up 7 bases; unmatched junction bases: 8. In nucleotides, the CDR3 is TGTGCCAGCAGTGAACTTGGGACAGAATTGAATTCACCCCTCCACTTT. Its protein product is CASSELGTELNSPLHF.

Notes on this clonotype: Given a much more abundant clone one base away, this may be a read error. The chain has TRBV7-6 and TRBJ1-1; weak D call: TRBD1 (6 bases). CDR1 is SGHVS, CDR2 FNYEAQ, per germline. The CDR3 has 13 residues. CDR3 protein: CASSVDRETEASF. CDR3 nucleotide sequence: TGTGCTAGCTCGGTGGACAGAGAAACTGAAGCTTCCTTT.

This clonotype has more than one count but fewer than ten. Just one base apart from a much larger clone, this may be a read error. The chain employs TRBV27 and TRBJ1-1; D not resolved. Germline V lookup: CDR1 MNHEY, CDR2 SMNVEV (reference sequence). CDR3 size: 11 residues. V lost 6 bases, J lost 1 base, and 3 bases lay in between. The CDR3 coding sequence is TGTGCCAGCAGGGGGAACACTGAAGCTTTCTTT. It codes for CASRGNTEAFF.

The rearrangement uses TRBV4-1 and TRBJ2-1; D not certain. This CDR3 is built from 15 residues. V lost 0 bases and J 4 bases, leaving 10 bases between the germline ends. Germline CDR1 MGHRA, CDR2 YSYEKL. This chain's CDR3 is CASSQEAAAYNEQFF. CDR3 DNA: TGCGCCAGCAGCCAAGAGGCGGCTGCATACAATGAGCAGTTCTTC.